This T cell receptor (beta chain) was obtained from a study of cytomegalovirus exposure and HLA in healthy donors. Study findings and constraints: Earlier findings revealed that most TCR beta V segments proved productive either about 87% or about 30% of the time. Excluded: some indistinguishable V segments such as TRBV6-2 and TRBV6-3. As was reported, the classifier diagnosed cytomegalovirus status with high specificity and sensitivity. Prediction of most subjects' HLA-A and HLA-B alleles by TCR beta sequences was reportedly accurate.

This clone is a singleton in its sample. The antigen remains unidentified. Losses at the gene ends were 6 bases for V and 4 bases for J; bases not matched to a gene: 8. Germline loops: CDR1 MNHEY, CDR2 SMNVEV (reference sequence). The CDR3 runs to 15 residues. PCR involved 60 Vbeta and 13 Jbeta primers. Generated by immunoSEQ multiplex PCR, the TCRdb table keeps only in-frame clones and is missing some. The sample carries approximately 150,000 clones, approximately 79% recorded once. Sequencing was done on a sample of PBMCs. The chain employs TRBV27 and TRBJ2-3; 9 bases are shared with TRBD2. The receptor comes from a man in his fifties in good health and CMV-seropositive. As DNA, the CDR3 is TGTGCCAGCAGACCCGCGGGAGGGCGGGCAGATACGCAGTATTTT. Translating it yields CASRPAGGRADTQYF.